This T cell receptor beta chain is from a study of cytotoxic CD8 clonotypes in ibrutinib-treated CLL. Study-wide points: Clonality was higher at baseline than in age-matched healthy donors and tracked circulating CD8+ T-cell counts.

This CDR3 has 16 residues. Trimming pared 4 bases from V and 4 bases from J, leaving 18 bases between. Looked up from germline, CDR1 is SGHRS and CDR2 is YFSETQ. Notes on this clone: Its antigen is unknown.

The assay was immunoSEQ multiplex PCR, and TCRdb's table has in-frame clones only and misses some. The table includes about 74,000 clones, 70% to 90% detected once. Genomic DNA in a quantity of 2 to 2.5 micrograms was derived from cryopreserved PBMCs for TCR beta libraries. The input for sequencing was PBMCs, taken at disease progression, from a patient treated with ibrutinib. The receptor's source is a human donor with chronic lymphocytic leukemia. The gene calls are TRBV5-1 and TRBJ2-1; TRBD2 is a possible D gene (6 bases). In DNA, the CDR3 is TGCGCCAGCAGCCCAGGGCGGGACGGCTATTACAATGAGCAGTTCTTC. Its protein is CASSPGRDGYYNEQFF.